The 27 T cell receptor beta chains given below trace back to one sample, sequenced in a study of CD8+ T cells in alopecia areata. Indicated treatment: oral pan-JAK inhibitor, 5-10 mg twice daily. Following RNA extraction, reverse transcription yielded cDNA that acted as the sequencing template. The protocol was immunoSEQ multiplex PCR, while the TCRdb copy is restricted to in-frame clones and leaves out a portion. This sample has around 120,000 clones, with over 60% found just once. The source material was CD4+ T cells sorted from blood, sampled at week 4, from a patient treated with tofacitinib. Source of these receptors: a human donor with alopecia areata.

This chain connects TRBV7-2 to TRBJ2-5; the D gene is possibly TRBD2 (5 bases). The CDR3 extends over 15 amino acids. Germline CDR1 reads SGHTA; CDR2 reads FQGNSA. V was cut by 4 bases and J by 4 bases, with 16 bases left in between. As DNA, the CDR3 is TGTGCCAGCAGCTCGCGAGCGGCAGAGCGAGAGACCCAGTACTTC. Its protein product is CASSSRAAERETQYF.

This clone was seen once. This chain uses TRBV29-1 with TRBJ1-2; 9 bases fit TRBD1. Losses at the gene ends were 6 bases for V and 2 bases for J; bases not matched to a gene: 1. The CDR3 runs to 12 residues. In germline, CDR1 is SQVTM, CDR2 ANQGSEA. The CDR3 sequence is CSVGTGNYGYTF. The DNA of the CDR3 is TGCAGCGTAGGGACAGGGAACTATGGCTACACCTTC.

This chain links TRBV7-2 with TRBJ2-3, with a tentative D call TRBD2 (6 bases). V lost 2 bases to trimming and J lost 5 bases, with 17 bases between them. Per germline, CDR1 SGHTA and CDR2 FQGNSA. This CDR3 has 16 amino acids. CDR3 sequence: CASSLLPPMEGDTQYF. The CDR3 bases are TGTGCCAGCAGCTTACTCCCACCCATGGAGGGAGATACGCAGTATTTT.

The chain recombines TRBV13 with TRBJ2-7; 7 positions match TRBD1. The junction had 19 bases not matched to a gene; V was cut back by 5 bases and J by 6 bases. This CDR3 is built from 17 residues. Germline CDR1 is PRHDT and CDR2 is FYEKMQ (reference sequence). Here the CDR3 reads CASSPPFWKGARVEQYF. The CDR3 bases are TGTGCCAGCAGCCCACCTTTCTGGAAGGGGGCGCGGGTCGAGCAGTACTTC.

V usage is TRBV15 and J usage is TRBJ1-6, with D tentatively TRBD1 (5 bases). Per germline, CDR1 LNHNV and CDR2 YYDKDF (reference sequence). Trimming took 3 bases from V and 10 from J, leaving 10 bases between them. CDR3 length: 13 residues. CDR3 nucleotides: TGTGCCACCAGCAGGGACAATTACTCACCCCTCCACTTT. Residues: CATSRDNYSPLHF.

J is TRBJ1-6 and V is TRBV4-3; D gene ambiguous. Trimming shortened V by 5 bases and J by 9 bases, and 17 bases separated the two germline ends. The CDR3 covers 15 residues. Germline CDR1 reads LGHNA; CDR2 reads YSLEER. The CDR3 region is CASSSLPRGGSPLHF. CDR3 DNA sequence: TGCGCCAGCAGCTCTTTACCCCGGGGAGGTTCACCCCTCCACTTT.

This chain connects TRBV5-1 to TRBJ2-5; D gene ambiguous. Trimming pared 5 bases from V and 6 bases from J, leaving 29 bases between. CDR1 is SGHRS, CDR2 YFSETQ, per germline. The CDR3 is 18 amino acids. CDR3 loop: CASRTLGTATIRKKTQYF. For the CDR3, the DNA is TGCGCCAGCAGGACCCTCGGAACGGCCACTATACGAAAGAAGACCCAGTACTTC.

V and J are TRBV27 and TRBJ2-7; 10 bases are shared with TRBD1. The V gene end was trimmed by 2 bases and the J gene end by 2 bases; junction bases not matched to a gene: 6. This CDR3 has 16 residues. CDR1 is MNHEY and CDR2 is SMNVEV in the germline V gene (reference sequence). Written as DNA, the CDR3 is TGTGCCAGCAGTTTAAGGCGACAGGGGGCCGCCTACGAGCAGTACTTC. It yields the protein CASSLRRQGAAYEQYF.

This clone came up a few times. The chain couples TRBV6-5 to TRBJ2-5, with 8 bases identical to TRBD2. Germline loops: CDR1 MNHEY, CDR2 SVGAGI. Unmatched junction bases numbered 7, after V lost 6 bases and J lost 4 bases. The CDR3 consists of 14 residues. The CDR3 region has the DNA TGTGCCAGCAGAAGCGGGGGCCCGGGAGAGACCCAGTACTTC. Its translation: CASRSGGPGETQYF.

This chain links TRBV29-1 with TRBJ1-1; D perhaps matches TRBD1 (6 bases). Germline CDR1 is SQVTM and CDR2 is ANQGSEA. Trimming shortened V by 6 bases and J by 5 bases, and 16 bases separated the two germline ends. This CDR3 spans 13 amino acids. The CDR3 sequence is CSVTKGGPTEAFF. Here the CDR3 DNA reads TGCAGCGTCACTAAGGGGGGGCCAACTGAAGCTTTCTTT. The full variable domain, with the rest looked up from reference TRBV29-1 and TRBJ1-1, is SAVISQKPSRDICQRGTSLTIQCQVDSQVTMMFWYRQQPGQSLTLIATANQGSEATYESGFVIDKFPISRPNLTFSTLTVSNMSPEDSSIYLCSVTKGGPTEAFFGQGTRLTVV.

This clone was seen only a few times. V usage is TRBV7-7 and J usage is TRBJ2-2; D call uncertain. CDR3 length equals 14 residues. Trimming shortened V by 5 bases and J by 1 base, and 8 bases separated the two germline ends. From germline, CDR1 is SSHAT and CDR2 FNYEAQ (reference sequence). CDR3 residues: CASSLGRNTGELFF. CDR3 sequence (DNA): TGTGCCAGCAGCCTCGGACGGAACACCGGGGAGCTGTTTTTT.

This clone has a single count. This chain uses TRBV7-2 with TRBJ1-5; D is unresolved. This CDR3 is 13 amino acids long. The V end lost 3 bases, the J end lost 2 bases, and 5 bases lay between the germline ends. Germline V gene sequence: CDR1 SGHTA, CDR2 FQGNSA. In DNA, the CDR3 is TGTGCCAGCAGCTTTCACGGCAATCAGCCCCAGCATTTT. It encodes CASSFHGNQPQHF.

CDR3 sequence reads: CASSFGAQETQYF. CDR3 nucleotide sequence: TGTGCCAGCAGCTTCGGGGCGCAAGAGACCCAGTACTTC. The V and J genes are TRBV7-2 and TRBJ2-5; D may match TRBD1 or TRBD2 (5 bases each). There are 13 residues in the CDR3. CDR1 and CDR2 from the germline V gene are SGHTA and FQGNSA. V was pared by 3 bases and J by 2 bases, with 7 bases between.

A single count supports this clone. This sequence joins TRBV19 and TRBJ2-7; D ambiguous. There are 14 residues in the CDR3. Trimming pared 7 bases from V and 1 base from J, leaving 14 bases between. Germline V gives CDR1 LNHDA, CDR2 SQIVND (reference sequence). DNA of the CDR3: TGTGCCAGTACCCCCCAAGGAAGGTCCTACGAGCAGTACTTC. This translates into CASTPQGRSYEQYF.

The chain links TRBV7-9 to TRBJ2-5; no firm D call. Trimming removed 5 bases from V and 2 bases from J, with 15 bases in between. The germline V gene has CDR1 SEHNR and CDR2 FQNEAQ (reference sequence). This CDR3 is built from 15 residues. The CDR3 DNA reads TGTGCCAGCAGCCCCGCCCCCGCCAGACAAGAGACCCAGTACTTC. Its protein is CASSPAPARQETQYF.

This clone was counted a few times. V and J are TRBV11-1 and TRBJ2-5; no reliable D call. Trimming left V 1 base short and J 3 bases short, with 9 bases between. This CDR3 is 14 amino acids long. Germline CDR1 is SGHAT and CDR2 is FQDESV (reference sequence). The DNA for the CDR3 is TGTGCCAGCAGCTTAGTGTACGAAGAAGAGACCCAGTACTTC. Translating gives CASSLVYEEETQYF.

This clone was seen a few times. The chain employs TRBV15 and TRBJ2-1; D call uncertain. CDR3 length equals 12 residues. Germline CDR1 reads LNHNV; CDR2 reads YYDKDF (reference sequence). V was trimmed by 5 bases and J by 3 bases, leaving 5 bases between them. The CDR3: CATSSGYNEQFF. CDR3 nucleotides: TGTGCCACCAGCTCCGGCTACAATGAGCAGTTCTTC. Looking up the rest from reference TRBV15 and TRBJ2-1 gives the full variable domain: DAMVIQNPRYQVTQFGKPVTLSCSQTLNHNVMYWYQQKSSQAPKLLFHYYDKDFNNEADTPDNFQSRRPNTSFCFLDIRSPGLGDTAMYLCATSSGYNEQFFGPGTRLTVL.

The CDR3 spells CASSQVQGYNEQFF. The CDR3 bases are TGTGCCAGCAGCCAGGTACAGGGTTACAATGAGCAGTTCTTC. The rearrangement joins TRBV7-9 to TRBJ2-1, with a possible D match to TRBD1 (6 bases). V lost 5 bases to trimming and J lost 4 bases, with 12 bases between them. Germline V gives CDR1 SEHNR, CDR2 FQNEAQ (reference sequence). This CDR3 has 14 amino acids.

The J gene is TRBJ2-7, the V gene TRBV9; D call uncertain. The CDR3 loop spans 14 amino acids. V lost 0 bases, J lost 6 bases, and 13 bases lay in between. The germline V gene has CDR1 SGDLS and CDR2 YYNGEE. The DNA of the CDR3 is TGTGCCAGCAGCGTAGGGCAACCTCCGGGCGAGCAGTACTTC. This codes for CASSVGQPPGEQYF.

This clone was observed a handful of times. The rearrangement uses TRBV7-9 and TRBJ2-7, with TRBD2 matching over 10 bases. Unmatched junction bases numbered 6, after V lost 5 bases and J lost 5 bases. Per the germline V gene, CDR1 is SEHNR and CDR2 is FQNEAQ (reference sequence). The CDR3 totals 14 residues. The CDR3 sequence: CASSPLAGSHEQYF. CDR3 bases: TGTGCCAGCAGCCCACTAGCGGGAAGTCACGAGCAGTACTTC.

This clone occurred many times. The chain is built from TRBV7-2 and TRBJ2-3; 10 bases align to TRBD2. The CDR3 runs 16 residues. V lost 0 bases and J lost 2; bases outside the gene matches: 2. The V gene's germline CDR1 is SGHTA and CDR2 FQGNSA. CDR3 sequence reads: CASSLALAGLTDTQYF. The CDR3 DNA follows: TGTGCCAGCAGCTTAGCACTAGCGGGACTCACAGATACGCAGTATTTT.

The CDR3 nucleotides read TGTGCCAGCAGTACCAGAGGGGGATCTGGAAACACCATATATTTT. It codes for CASSTRGGSGNTIYF. The chain uses TRBV6-5 and TRBJ1-3, with D possibly matching TRBD1 (6 bases). The V and J ends lost 5 bases and 1 base respectively, with 12 bases between them. The CDR3 consists of 15 residues. Germline CDR1 is MNHEY and CDR2 is SVGAGI.

This chain uses TRBV19 with TRBJ1-2, with D hard to call. Between the trimmed V and J ends, which lost 3 bases and 6 bases, there was a span of 17 bases. CDR3 length: 15 residues. Germline assignment: CDR1 LNHDA and CDR2 SQIVND (reference sequence). CDR3 nucleotides: TGTGCCAGTAGTATTGGCGCAGTCGAGATTGATGGCTACACCTTC. It codes for CASSIGAVEIDGYTF.

The CDR3 sequence is CASSEADRPLNTGELFF. As DNA, the CDR3 is TGTGCCAGCAGTGAAGCGGACAGGCCATTGAACACCGGGGAGCTGTTTTTT. J is TRBJ2-2 and V is TRBV6-1; 7 bases map to TRBD1. Germline CDR1 is MNHNS and CDR2 is SASEGT. The CDR3 has 17 residues. Germline trimming cut 0 bases from V and 1 base from J; bases unmatched to any gene: 5.

V is TRBV7-3 and J is TRBJ1-1; D remains ambiguous. V lost 2 bases to trimming and J lost 1 base, with 5 bases between them. CDR1 and CDR2 from the germline V gene are SGHTA and FQGTGA. CDR3 size: 13 residues. DNA of the CDR3: TGTGCCAGCAGCTTACTCAGGAACACTGAAGCTTTCTTT. The encoded protein is CASSLLRNTEAFF.

J is TRBJ2-2 and V is TRBV6-5; D possibly corresponds to TRBD1 (6 bases). The CDR3 runs to 14 residues. V was clipped by 0 bases and J by 7 bases, with 9 bases between them. Germline CDR1 and CDR2: MNHEY and SVGAGI. Here the CDR3 reads CASSYSQGNGELFF. CDR3 DNA: TGTGCCAGCAGTTACTCCCAGGGGAACGGGGAGCTGTTTTTT.

In this sample, this clone turned up a few times. The chain employs TRBV15 and TRBJ1-6; D may be TRBD1 (6 bases). V was shortened by 0 bases and J by 8 bases, with 11 bases between the two germline ends. The CDR3 is made up of 15 amino acids. CDR1 LNHNV and CDR2 YYDKDF come from the germline V gene (reference sequence). The CDR3 protein is CATSRDPGGHSPLHF. DNA of the CDR3: TGTGCCACCAGCAGAGATCCCGGGGGCCATTCACCCCTCCACTTT.